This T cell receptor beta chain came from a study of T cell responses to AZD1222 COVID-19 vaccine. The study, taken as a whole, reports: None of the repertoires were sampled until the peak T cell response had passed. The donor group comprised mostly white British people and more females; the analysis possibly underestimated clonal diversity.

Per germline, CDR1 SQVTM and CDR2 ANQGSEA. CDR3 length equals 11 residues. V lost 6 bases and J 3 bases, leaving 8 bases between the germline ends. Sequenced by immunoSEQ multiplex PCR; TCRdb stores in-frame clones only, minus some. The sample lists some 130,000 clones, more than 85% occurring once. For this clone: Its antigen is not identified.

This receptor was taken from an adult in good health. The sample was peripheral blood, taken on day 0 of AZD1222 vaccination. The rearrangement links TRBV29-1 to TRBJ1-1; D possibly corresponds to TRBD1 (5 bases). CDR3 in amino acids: CSVGGDTEAFF. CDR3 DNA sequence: TGCAGCGTGGGGGGGGACACTGAAGCTTTCTTT. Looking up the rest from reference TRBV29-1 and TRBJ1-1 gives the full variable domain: SAVISQKPSRDICQRGTSLTIQCQVDSQVTMMFWYRQQPGQSLTLIATANQGSEATYESGFVIDKFPISRPNLTFSTLTVSNMSPEDSSIYLCSVGGDTEAFFGQGTRLTVV.